The 29 T cell receptor beta chains in this list originate from one sample, sequenced in a study of breast tumors, draining lymph nodes, adjacent tissues. The lymph nodes were axillary draining lymph nodes from breast cancer patients. TCRdb redid the calling of the multiplex PCR reads with MiXCR, one entry per CDR3 protein. In the table there are approximately 210,000 distinct CDR3 sequences, less than 35% of which are singletons. Sequences were obtained from axillary lymph node tissue. The receptors were sampled from a female donor with breast cancer. Some clones in this sample may be carry-over from other donors' samples.

At least ten counts were recorded for this clonotype. This sequence joins TRBV19 and TRBJ2-3; 8 bases align to TRBD1. The CDR3 contains 11 residues. V shed 8 bases, J shed 7 bases, and the junction held 2 bases outside the gene matches. Germline V gene data show CDR1 as LNHDA and CDR2 as SQIVND (reference sequence). CDR3 residues: CASRDRYTQYF. The DNA for the CDR3 is TGTGCCAGTCGGGACAGGTATACGCAGTATTTT. Using reference TRBV19 and TRBJ2-3 for the parts outside the CDR3, the full variable domain is DGGITQSPKYLFRKEGQNVTLSCEQNLNHDAMYWYRQDPGQGLRLIYYSQIVNDFQKGDIAEGYSVSREKKESFPLTVTSAQKNPTAFYLCASRDRYTQYFGPGTRLTVL.

In this sample, this clonotype turned up many times. This rearrangement joins TRBV6-6 to TRBJ2-7, with 11 bases fitting TRBD2. The CDR3 has 14 amino acids. The germline CDR1 and CDR2 sequences are MNHNY and SVGAGI (reference sequence). With V trimmed by 5 bases and J by 4 bases, 4 bases remained unmatched. CDR3 DNA sequence: TGTGCCAGCAGTCCTAGACTAGCGGGGTACGAGCAGTACTTC. Translation: CASSPRLAGYEQYF.

Concerning this clonotype: The CDR3 ends on some other residue instead of the conserved phenylalanine or tryptophan, so this is likely a read error. The chain is built from TRBV2 and TRBJ1-5, with D uncertain. The CDR3 extends over 14 amino acids. Trimming took off 6 bases at V and 0 bases at J, with 9 bases between the two ends. Germline V gene sequence: CDR1 SNHLY, CDR2 FYNNEI. The CDR3 here is CASRGPNSNQPQHT. CDR3 nucleotide sequence: TGTGCCAGCAGGGGTCCCAATAGCAATCAGCCCCAGCATACT.

V is TRBV9 and J is TRBJ1-2; D possibly corresponds to TRBD1 (5 bases). The germline gives CDR1 SGDLS, CDR2 YYNGEE. This CDR3 comprises 13 residues. The CDR3, as DNA: TGTGCTAGGGCCCACTACGACAGCCATGGCTACACCTTC. Amino acids: CARAHYDSHGYTF. The full variable domain, its missing parts supplied by reference TRBV9 and TRBJ1-2, is DSGVTQTPKHLITATGQRVTLRCSPRSGDLSVYWYQQSLDQGLQFLIQYYNGEERAKGNILERFSAQQFPDLHSELNLSSLELGDSALYFCARAHYDSHGYTFGSGTRLTVV.

This rearrangement joins TRBV2 to TRBJ2-5; 8 bases match TRBD2. The CDR3 has 15 residues. CDR1 and CDR2 (germline): SNHLY, FYNNEI. After removal of 8 bases from V and 4 bases from J, the junction contained 12 bases not matched to a gene. CDR3 nucleotides: TGTGCCAGCTCGGAGAGCGGGGGCATGGGAGAGACCCAGTACTTC. Translated: CASSESGGMGETQYF.

This clonotype was seen repeatedly, ten times or more. The chain recombines TRBV20-1 with TRBJ1-3, with a possible D match to TRBD1 (6 bases). Germline assignment: CDR1 DFQATT and CDR2 SNEGSKA (reference sequence). The CDR3 is 15 amino acids. Deletions cut 0 bases from V and 2 bases from J, with 11 bases between. For the CDR3, the DNA is TGCAGTGCTAGAGATATCCGGGACACTGGAAACACCATATATTTT. Protein sequence: CSARDIRDTGNTIYF.

The sample holds many counts of this clonotype. This may arise from a read error, as a much more abundant clone is one base away. This chain joins TRBV5-1 and TRBJ2-7; D possibly corresponds to TRBD1 (6 bases). The CDR3 runs 13 residues. Germline V gene sequence: CDR1 SGHRS, CDR2 YFSETQ. This chain's CDR3 is CASSTAQGNDQYF. CDR3 coding DNA: TGCGCCAGCAGCACCGCACAGGGAAACGACCAGTACTTC.

This clonotype was detected many times. The chain couples TRBV24-1 to TRBJ2-7, with D perhaps TRBD1 or TRBD2 (5 bases each). CDR1 KGHDR and CDR2 SFDVKD come from the germline V gene. V was pared by 4 bases and J by 1 base, with 13 bases between. The CDR3 totals 15 residues. In nucleotides, the CDR3 is TGTGCCACCAGTGAATCCGGGACGGAGTCCTACGAGCAGTACTTC. This encodes CATSESGTESYEQYF.

As to this clonotype: Just one base apart from a much larger clone, this may be a read error. This sequence joins TRBV7-2 and TRBJ2-7; 7 bases map to TRBD2. Germline CDR1 reads SGHTA; CDR2 reads FQGNSA. This CDR3 has 15 amino acids. CDR3 sequence: CASSLQRGPSYEQHF. CDR3 in DNA: TGTGCCAGCAGCTTACAGCGGGGCCCCTCCTACGAGCAGCACTTC.

This clonotype was counted many times. V usage is TRBV11-2 and J usage is TRBJ2-2, with no clear D. Looked up from germline, CDR1 is SGHAT and CDR2 is FQNNGV. This CDR3 spans 14 amino acids. V shed 0 bases and J shed 6 bases, with 8 bases lying between them. The DNA for the CDR3 is TGTGCCAGCAGCTTAGAATACATGTCCGGGGAGCTGTTTTTT. Translated, it gives CASSLEYMSGELFF.

This clonotype was picked up a small number of times. The chain links TRBV9 to TRBJ1-1; TRBD1 matches at 9 bases. The ends lost 5 bases at V and 4 bases at J; junction bases unmatched: 6. Germline V CDR1 and CDR2: SGDLS, YYNGEE. The CDR3 is 14 amino acids. CDR3 residues: CASSSLDRGTEAFF. The CDR3 DNA reads as TGTGCCAGCAGTAGTTTGGACAGGGGCACTGAAGCTTTCTTT.

The sample holds many counts of this clonotype. The chain joins TRBV7-2 to TRBJ2-2; TRBD2 is a possible D gene (6 bases). CDR3 length: 14 amino acids. V lost 4 bases and J lost 6, with 12 bases in between. Germline loops: CDR1 SGHTA, CDR2 FQGNSA. DNA for the CDR3: TGTGCCAGCAGCTACCTTGGAGGGGCCGGGGAGCTGTTTTTT. Its translation: CASSYLGGAGELFF.

In its sample, this clonotype was seen many times. The rearrangement joins TRBV11-2 to TRBJ2-5; 7 nucleotides align to TRBD2. The length of the CDR3 is 14 residues. V lost 4 bases to trimming and J lost 5 bases; unmatched junction nucleotides: 7. Germline V lookup: CDR1 SGHAT, CDR2 FQNNGV. This CDR3 is CASSSGGRAETQYF. The DNA of the CDR3 is TGTGCCAGCAGCTCGGGTGGGAGGGCTGAGACCCAGTACTTC.

The chain combines TRBV5-1 with TRBJ1-6; possible D gene TRBD1, 5 bases. Germline CDR1 is SGHRS and CDR2 is YFSETQ. With 0 bases removed from V and 1 base from J, the gap between germline ends came to 8 bases. This CDR3 is built from 16 residues. The CDR3 loop is CASSLESGSYNSPLHF. CDR3 bases: TGCGCCAGCAGCTTGGAGTCAGGGTCCTATAATTCACCCCTCCACTTT.

The CDR3 sequence is CASSLATGQGAFYEQYF. As DNA, the CDR3 is TGCGCCAGCAGCTTGGCCACTGGACAGGGGGCCTTCTACGAGCAGTACTTC. The rearrangement links TRBV5-1 to TRBJ2-7; 11 nucleotides agree with TRBD1. V was pared by 0 bases and J by 3 bases, with 8 bases of the junction left unmatched. CDR1 SGHRS and CDR2 YFSETQ come from the germline V gene. The CDR3 length is 17 residues.

This clonotype has at least ten counts. The chain is built from TRBV5-8 and TRBJ1-2; TRBD1 matches 8 bases. This CDR3 spans 15 amino acids. J gave up 4 bases and V 0 bases, and 5 bases lay outside the gene matches. In germline, CDR1 is SGHTS, CDR2 YDEGEE. CDR3 nucleotide sequence: TGTGCCAGCAGCTTGGGACAGGGGAAATCCTATGGCTACACCTTC. Protein sequence: CASSLGQGKSYGYTF.

This clonotype was observed a few times. This chain uses TRBV28 with TRBJ1-5, with D perhaps matching TRBD1 (6 bases). The germline gives CDR1 MDHEN, CDR2 SYDVKM. The CDR3 extends over 17 amino acids. Trimming left V 2 bases short and J 1 base short, with 15 bases between. The CDR3 sequence: CASSLHVGAASNQPQHF. The CDR3 DNA follows: TGTGCCAGCAGTTTACATGTGGGGGCGGCGAGCAATCAGCCCCAGCATTTT.

The chain joins TRBV20-1 to TRBJ1-5, with D possibly being TRBD1 (5 bases). V was clipped by 3 bases and J by 11 bases, with 17 bases between them. CDR1 and CDR2 from the germline V gene are DFQATT and SNEGSKA (reference sequence). CDR3 length: 13 residues. Here the CDR3 reads CSARGGLGETQHF. For the CDR3, the DNA is TGCAGTGCTAGGGGGGGTCTGGGAGAGACCCAGCATTTT.

This clonotype was seen ten or more times. J is TRBJ2-1 and V is TRBV29-1; the D gene is possibly TRBD1 (6 bases). V lost 6 bases and J 7 bases, leaving 13 bases between the germline ends. Germline V gene data show CDR1 as SQVTM and CDR2 as ANQGSEA. The CDR3 runs 12 residues. In DNA, the CDR3 is TGCAGCGTAGTTACAGGGTTTAATGAGCAGTTCTTC. Its translation: CSVVTGFNEQFF.

The genes are TRBV20-1 and TRBJ1-2; maybe TRBD1 (6 bases). The V end lost 6 bases, the J end lost 2 bases, and 13 bases lay between the germline ends. The CDR3 is 13 residues long. Germline V gene lookup returns CDR1 DFQATT and CDR2 SNEGSKA (reference sequence). CDR3 nucleotides: TGCAGTGCCACGGAACAGGGAAACTATGGCTACACCTTC. Protein product: CSATEQGNYGYTF.

This clonotype was seen ten or more times. The chain links TRBV19 to TRBJ1-3; D is undetermined. V lost 6 bases, J lost 2 bases, and 8 bases lay in between. Germline lookup yields CDR1 LNHDA and CDR2 SQIVND (reference sequence). The CDR3 length is 13 residues. This CDR3 reads CASRYSTGNTIYF. The CDR3, as DNA: TGTGCCAGTAGGTACAGTACTGGAAACACCATATATTTT.

This clonotype was recorded only once. The chain joins TRBV7-2 to TRBJ1-5; the D is unclear. Trimming took off 4 bases at V and 5 bases at J, with 12 bases between the two ends. The CDR3 totals 14 residues. Germline-derived CDR1 and CDR2 are SGHTA and FQGNSA. The CDR3 region is CASSSRAADQPQHF. CDR3 bases: TGTGCCAGCAGCTCCCGGGCAGCTGATCAGCCCCAGCATTTT.

To note about this clonotype: The junction departs from the called germline gene at one end, perhaps through a read error. This CDR3 is CAGSLGAQFNSPLHF. The CDR3 DNA is TGCGCCGGCAGCTTAGGAGCGCAGTTCAATTCACCCCTCCACTTT. This chain connects TRBV4-3 to TRBJ1-6; D ambiguous. The CDR3 loop spans 15 amino acids. Per germline, CDR1 LGHNA and CDR2 YSLEER.

A remark on this clonotype: This may be a read error: a much more frequent sequence differs by one nucleotide. The chain joins TRBV9 to TRBJ2-3; D gene ambiguous. Trimming took off 5 bases at V and 2 bases at J, with 12 bases between the two ends. The germline CDR1 and CDR2 sequences are SGDLS and YYNGEE. The CDR3 spans 14 residues. In DNA, the CDR3 is TGTGCCAGCAGTGCCTTGGCTCCCACAGATACGCAGTATTTT. Encoded protein: CASSALAPTDTQYF.

In this sample, this clonotype turned up many times. The genes are TRBV4-1 and TRBJ1-6, with a tentative D call TRBD1 (5 bases). This CDR3 region has 17 residues. The germline gives CDR1 MGHRA, CDR2 YSYEKL. V was pared by 0 bases and J by 9 bases, with 18 bases between. The CDR3 loop reads CASSQEGTRSGGSPLHF. DNA of the CDR3: TGCGCCAGCAGCCAAGAAGGGACCCGGTCCGGCGGTTCACCCCTCCACTTT.

The rearrangement links TRBV5-1 to TRBJ2-1; maybe TRBD1 (5 bases). V lost 1 base and J 4 bases, leaving 15 bases between the germline ends. Germline V gives CDR1 SGHRS, CDR2 YFSETQ. The length of the CDR3 is 16 residues. In nucleotides, the CDR3 is TGCGCCAGCAGCTTGACCAGGGCCGTCGGGTACAATGAGCAGTTCTTC. Translated: CASSLTRAVGYNEQFF.

Ten or more counts support this clonotype. The CDR3 DNA is TGCGCCAGCAGCCAAGATCAGGGACTAGGTTCGGATACGCAGTATTTT. Translating gives CASSQDQGLGSDTQYF. This chain uses TRBV4-1 with TRBJ2-3; 8 bases line up with TRBD2. CDR3 length: 16 amino acids. V lost 0 bases, J lost 6 bases, and 8 bases stayed unmatched. Germline V gene data show CDR1 as MGHRA and CDR2 as YSYEKL.

This clonotype was observed many times. V and J are TRBV20-1 and TRBJ2-1, with D tentatively TRBD2 (6 bases). The CDR3 extends over 12 amino acids. V was trimmed by 6 bases and J by 4 bases, leaving 10 bases between them. Looked up from germline, CDR1 is DFQATT and CDR2 is SNEGSKA (reference sequence). CDR3 in amino acids: CSAGDSYNEQFF. Written as DNA, the CDR3 is TGCAGTGCAGGGGACTCTTACAATGAGCAGTTCTTC.

The CDR3 sequence is CASSDGQVYNSPLHF. The CDR3 DNA reads TGTGCCAGTAGTGACGGACAGGTCTATAATTCACCCCTCCACTTT. J is TRBJ1-6 and V is TRBV19, with 7 bases matching TRBD1. Germline-derived CDR1 and CDR2 are LNHDA and SQIVND (reference sequence). The CDR3 is 15 amino acids. Trimming removed 5 bases from V and 3 bases from J; junction bases left unmatched: 4.